This is a list of T cell receptor beta chains from one sample in a study of blood T cell repertoires in COVID-19. The table came from immunoSEQ multiplex PCR; TCRdb's copy has only in-frame clones and leaves some out. The sample shows over 400,000 clones, approximately 88% of them seen only once. The material sequenced was peripheral blood. All receptors come from a woman between 45 and 60 years old with COVID-19, enrolled during active disease. The CDR3 runs from the conserved cysteine through the conserved F or W. Size is stated for part of the rows, as once, few or many counts, or as a class when the clone is expanded.

j_call v_call clone_size cdr3_aa
TRBJ2-3 TRBV5-1 - CASSLEFRAGDTQYF
TRBJ1-2 TRBV18 - CASSPSRGGGYTF
TRBJ2-1 TRBV3-1/TRBV3-2 - CASSRITSGSAYNEQFF
TRBJ1-6 TRBV2 - CASLQDRGSYNSPLHF
TRBJ2-5 TRBV18 - CASSPNNQETQYF
TRBJ1-1 TRBV4-2 - CASSQGSDRNTEAFF
TRBJ1-2 TRBV19 - CASSGFESGYTF
TRBJ2-3 TRBV7-7 - CASSLGVAGGSDTQYF
TRBJ1-2 TRBV30 - CAWSLERVGAGYTF
TRBJ2-1 TRBV2 once CASRGRDNEQFF
TRBJ2-7 TRBV19 - CASSPRTGPHYEQYF
TRBJ2-5 TRBV5-1 - CASSEDRGNAETQYF
TRBJ1-1 TRBV5-1 - CASSPTTGVAEAFF
TRBJ1-5 TRBV27 - CASSSLGRGSSNQPQHF
TRBJ1-1 TRBV9 - CASSLTGNTEAFF
TRBJ1-1 TRBV9 - CASSVGQGKSAFF
TRBJ2-7 TRBV27 - CASSHATGGEQYF
TRBJ2-5 TRBV6-2/TRBV6-3 - CASSYATGGNQETQYF
TRBJ2-7 TRBV5-1 - CASSGTLTGGYEQYF
TRBJ1-6 TRBV10-1 - CASSESRGDSPLHF